One and the same sample provided the 29 T cell receptor beta chains below, sequenced in a study of control samples from healthy donors and cancer patients (dated by TCRdb to 2020 to 2021). The library was produced with the immunoSEQ multiplex PCR assay. The table comes from immuneACCESS by way of TCRdb, which keeps in-frame sequences with V and J called. Part of the clones is missing from these tables; in studies checked, under half for an unresolved V gene and the rest for unknown reasons. The sample yields 260,000 or so clones; about 80% were counted once. The top ten hold 13% of the sample. The sample consisted of PBMCs. The receptors come from a woman aged 55-70 years with lung cancer.

The rearrangement uses TRBV6-5 and TRBJ2-7, with 9 bases fitting TRBD2. With V trimmed by 0 bases and J by 2 bases, 2 bases remained unmatched. This CDR3 is 15 amino acids long. Germline CDR1 MNHEY, CDR2 SVGAGI. The CDR3 nucleotides read TGTGCCAGCAGTTACTCGACTAGCGGCCCCTACGAGCAGTACTTC. Encoded protein: CASSYSTSGPYEQYF.

The chain carries TRBV6-2 or TRBV6-3 and TRBJ2-1; 11 nucleotides line up with TRBD2. J gave up 4 bases and V 4 bases, and 3 bases lay outside the gene matches. CDR3 length: 15 residues. Germline V gives CDR1 MNHEY, CDR2 SVGEGT. CDR3 region: CASSSSGGPYNEQFF. The CDR3 DNA sequence: TGTGCCAGCAGTTCTAGCGGGGGGCCGTACAATGAGCAGTTCTTC.

J is TRBJ1-2 and V is TRBV7-2, with D possibly TRBD1 on 5 matching bases. With 2 bases removed from V and 4 bases from J, the gap between germline ends came to 8 bases. From germline, CDR1 is SGHTA and CDR2 FQGNSA. The CDR3 runs 13 residues. Written as DNA, the CDR3 is TGTGCCAGCAGCTTAAACCAGGGCTATGGCTACACCTTC. It is translated as CASSLNQGYGYTF.

The chain recombines TRBV29-1 with TRBJ1-2; TRBD1 agrees at 8 bases. The length of the CDR3 is 12 residues. Germline assignment: CDR1 SQVTM and CDR2 ANQGSEA. Losses at the gene ends were 1 base for V and 7 bases for J; bases not matched to a gene: 2. CDR3 protein: CSVEGTGFGYTF. CDR3 nucleotide sequence: TGCAGCGTTGAAGGGACAGGGTTTGGCTACACCTTC.

The rearrangement uses TRBV10-1 and TRBJ1-1; possibly TRBD1 for D (5 bases). CDR1 and CDR2 from the germline V gene are WNHNN and SYGVQD (reference sequence). This CDR3 contains 14 residues. The V end lost 2 bases, the J end lost 7 bases, and 14 bases lay between the germline ends. CDR3 sequence: CASSESRLGDEAFF. The CDR3 DNA sequence: TGCGCCAGCAGTGAGAGTCGCTTGGGGGATGAAGCTTTCTTT.

J is TRBJ1-2 and V is TRBV25-1; 7 bases agree with TRBD1. CDR1 and CDR2 (germline): MGHDK, SYGVNS. This CDR3 contains 13 residues. Trimming at V came to 4 bases and at J to 8 bases, leaving 7 bases not matched to a gene. The CDR3 bases are TGTGCCAGCAGTGCCCTTGGGACAGACGGCTACACCTTC. Protein sequence: CASSALGTDGYTF.

This chain joins TRBV2 and TRBJ2-2, with D uncertain. The V and J ends lost 6 bases and 1 base respectively, with 9 bases between them. The CDR3 sequence is 14 residues long. Germline-derived CDR1 and CDR2 are SNHLY and FYNNEI. CDR3 in amino acids: CASRDRRNTGELFF. Written as DNA, the CDR3 is TGTGCCAGCAGGGATAGGAGGAACACCGGGGAGCTGTTTTTT.

CDR3 sequence (DNA): TGTGCCAGTAGTATCGGACTAGCGGGTAGAGCGCAGTACTTC. Its translation is CASSIGLAGRAQYF. J is TRBJ2-7 and V is TRBV19; 11 positions match TRBD2. The germline gives CDR1 LNHDA, CDR2 SQIVND (reference sequence). Trimming at V came to 3 bases and at J to 9 bases, leaving 7 bases not matched to a gene. The CDR3 totals 14 residues.

This chain joins TRBV7-9 and TRBJ1-2; perhaps TRBD1 as D (5 bases). The germline V gene encodes CDR1 SEHNR and CDR2 FQNEAQ (reference sequence). Trimming removed 5 bases from V and 3 bases from J, with 16 bases in between. CDR3 length: 15 residues. The CDR3, as DNA: TGTGCCAGCAGCCTTATGAGGACACGGCACTATGGCTACACCTTC. Its protein is CASSLMRTRHYGYTF.

V and J are TRBV6-2 or TRBV6-3 and TRBJ2-4; the D gene could be TRBD1 or TRBD2 (7 bases each). The germline V gene encodes CDR1 MNHEY and CDR2 SVGEGT. Trimming shortened V by 0 bases and J by 6 bases, and 15 bases separated the two germline ends. The CDR3 covers 16 residues. The CDR3 reads CASSYSAGGAGNIQYF. The CDR3 bases are TGTGCCAGCAGTTACTCCGCAGGGGGGGCTGGAAACATTCAGTACTTC.

The V and J genes are TRBV18 and TRBJ1-5; the D is unclear. CDR3 length: 15 residues. V dropped 3 bases and J dropped 1 base, with 10 bases sitting between them. The germline V gene has CDR1 KGHSH and CDR2 LQKENI. This chain's CDR3 is CASSPLGASNQPQHF. The CDR3 coding sequence is TGTGCCAGCTCACCGCTGGGAGCCAGCAATCAGCCCCAGCATTTT.

The genes are TRBV7-2 and TRBJ2-1; possibly TRBD1 or TRBD2 for D (5 bases each). Germline V gene lookup returns CDR1 SGHTA and CDR2 FQGNSA. V was cut by 0 bases and J by 7 bases, with 7 bases left in between. The CDR3 loop spans 13 amino acids. CDR3: CASSLAWGNEQFF. CDR3 coding DNA: TGTGCCAGCAGCTTAGCCTGGGGGAATGAGCAGTTCTTC.

This clone was counted a single time. V usage is TRBV5-1 and J usage is TRBJ2-7; either TRBD1 or TRBD2 may supply D (6 bases each). The CDR3 contains 13 residues. V dropped 7 bases and J dropped 0 bases, with 11 bases sitting between them. Germline loops: CDR1 SGHRS, CDR2 YFSETQ. CDR3 DNA sequence: TGCGCCAGCGCGGGACAAGTCTCCTACGAGCAGTACTTC. The encoded protein is CASAGQVSYEQYF.

This chain uses TRBV7-9 with TRBJ2-2, with D hard to call. Germline-derived CDR1 and CDR2 are SEHNR and FQNEAQ (reference sequence). The CDR3 is 13 residues long. The V end was cut by 1 base, the J end by 4 bases, with 4 bases between. The CDR3 region has the DNA TGTGCCAGCAGCTTAGGGGGCACCGGGGAGCTGTTTTTT. As protein: CASSLGGTGELFF.

The sample holds one count of this clone. At the DNA level, this CDR3 is encoded by other sequences in the same sample as well. The chain joins TRBV5-6 to TRBJ1-4; TRBD1 is a possible D gene (6 bases). With 0 bases removed from V and 5 bases from J, the gap between germline ends came to 8 bases. The CDR3 spans 14 residues. The germline CDR1 and CDR2 sequences are SGHDT and YYEEEE. The CDR3 protein is CASSLGQGNEKLFF. In nucleotides, the CDR3 is TGTGCCAGCAGCTTGGGGCAGGGGAATGAAAAACTGTTTTTT.

The rearrangement uses TRBV6-5 and TRBJ1-3; tentatively, D is TRBD1 (5 bases). The CDR3 has 14 residues. Germline loops: CDR1 MNHEY, CDR2 SVGAGI. Trimming left V 7 bases short and J 4 bases short, with 14 bases between. CDR3 coding DNA: TGTGCCAGCACCACACGGGGGTCCGGAAACACCATATATTTT. Encoded protein: CASTTRGSGNTIYF.

V is TRBV9 and J is TRBJ1-6; D is uncertain. The CDR3 is made up of 14 amino acids. Germline V gene sequence: CDR1 SGDLS, CDR2 YYNGEE. Trimming stripped 0 bases from V and 7 bases from J, with 8 bases between. CDR3 nucleotides: TGTGCCAGCAGCGTAGGACTGGACAATTCACCCCTCCACTTT. It encodes CASSVGLDNSPLHF. The whole variable domain, filled in from reference TRBV9 and TRBJ1-6, reads DSGVTQTPKHLITATGQRVTLRCSPRSGDLSVYWYQQSLDQGLQFLIQYYNGEERAKGNILERFSAQQFPDLHSELNLSSLELGDSALYFCASSVGLDNSPLHFGNGTRLTVT.

The rearrangement uses TRBV6-5 and TRBJ1-1; maybe TRBD1 (6 bases). Trimming cost V 6 bases and J 1 base, with 9 bases left between them. Germline-derived CDR1 and CDR2 are MNHEY and SVGAGI. CDR3 size: 13 residues. DNA for the CDR3: TGTGCCAGCAGGCAGGGGAGGAACACTGAAGCTTTCTTT. Translation gives CASRQGRNTEAFF.

V is TRBV10-3 and J is TRBJ1-5; D unclear. There are 14 residues in the CDR3. V was shortened by 4 bases and J by 0 bases, with 7 bases between the two germline ends. Germline V gene sequence: CDR1 ENHRY, CDR2 SYGVKD. The CDR3 DNA sequence: TGTGCCATCAGTGGGCAGGATAGCAATCAGCCCCAGCATTTT. This sequence encodes CAISGQDSNQPQHF.

J is TRBJ1-1 and V is TRBV12-3 or TRBV12-4; no firm D call. Trimming removed 0 bases at V and 8 bases at J, with 7 bases between. This CDR3 comprises 12 residues. The CDR3 DNA is TGTGCCAGCAGTTTAGCTGGCAGAGAAGCTTTCTTT. Translating it yields CASSLAGREAFF.

J is TRBJ1-4 and V is TRBV6-4; the D gene is possibly TRBD1 (5 bases). The V gene lost 8 bases and the J gene lost 8 bases, with 9 bases spanning the gap. Germline V gene data show CDR1 as MRHNA and CDR2 as SNTAGT. This CDR3 spans 11 amino acids. The CDR3 loop reads CASRGGEKLFF. Here the CDR3 DNA reads TGTGCCAGCCGGGGGGGGGAAAAACTGTTTTTT.

The V and J genes are TRBV12-3 or TRBV12-4 and TRBJ2-1; unclear D gene. The CDR3 is 13 amino acids. Trimming removed 5 bases at V and 10 bases at J, with 15 bases between. The CDR3 DNA reads TGTGCCAGCAGTCGCCCAGGCTTGGGAGAGCAGTTCTTC. Amino acids: CASSRPGLGEQFF.

The table lists this clone with a count of one. The chain has TRBV29-1 and TRBJ2-7; D call uncertain. Per germline, CDR1 SQVTM and CDR2 ANQGSEA. V was cut by 3 bases and J by 2 bases, with 11 bases left in between. The CDR3 length is 13 residues. CDR3 sequence reads: CSVDMGSPYEQYF. Written as DNA, the CDR3 is TGCAGCGTTGACATGGGATCTCCCTACGAGCAGTACTTC.

CDR3 sequence reads: CASSATGPLSSGNTIYF. The CDR3 DNA sequence: TGTGCCAGCAGTGCCACAGGCCCCCTCAGCTCTGGAAACACCATATATTTT. This sequence joins TRBV27 and TRBJ1-3; possible D gene TRBD1, 5 bases. V lost 5 bases to trimming and J lost 0 bases, with 17 bases between them. Germline values: CDR1 MNHEY, CDR2 SMNVEV (reference sequence). The CDR3 runs 17 residues.

With regard to this clone: This specimen includes other DNA sequences encoding the same CDR3. The J gene is TRBJ1-6, the V gene TRBV9; 8 bases align to TRBD1. The CDR3 consists of 15 residues. V was pared by 1 base and J by 5 bases, with 2 bases of the junction left unmatched. From germline, CDR1 is SGDLS and CDR2 YYNGEE. In DNA form, the CDR3 reads TGTGCCAGCAGCGTATCAGGGGGCAATAATTCACCCCTCCACTTT. Encoded protein: CASSVSGGNNSPLHF.

This chain links TRBV6-5 with TRBJ1-4; a weak D match, TRBD1 (5 bases). The CDR3 contains 13 residues. Germline CDR1 MNHEY, CDR2 SVGAGI. V was cut by 0 bases and J by 14 bases, with 13 bases left in between. The CDR3 DNA sequence: TGTGCCAGCAGTTACTCGACGCGGGGCTGGCTGTTTTTT. This gives the protein CASSYSTRGWLFF.

V gene TRBV2 combines with J gene TRBJ1-1; no definite D call. This CDR3 is built from 13 residues. Germline-derived CDR1 and CDR2 are SNHLY and FYNNEI. The V end was cut by 3 bases, the J end by 5 bases, with 10 bases between. In nucleotides, the CDR3 is TGTGCCAGCAGTGATCGACGGCTAACTGAAGCTTTCTTT. Translation: CASSDRRLTEAFF.

This chain connects TRBV21-1 to TRBJ1-2. TRBV21-1 is a pseudogene segment. This CDR3 comprises 14 residues. The CDR3 sequence is CASSGPWLNYGYTF. The CDR3 DNA reads as TGTGCCAGCAGCGGACCATGGCTTAACTATGGCTACACCTTC.

This chain uses TRBV19 with TRBJ1-5; 7 nucleotides match TRBD1. The V and J ends lost 6 bases and 9 bases, in that order; junction bases with no gene match: 8. The CDR3 is 13 amino acids. From germline, CDR1 is LNHDA and CDR2 SQIVND (reference sequence). The CDR3 region has the DNA TGTGCCAGTAGGGCCCAGGGGGGAGGGCCCCAGCATTTT. Amino acids: CASRAQGGGPQHF.